This TCR beta chain originates from a study of immune characterization of retroperitoneal liposarcoma (dated by TCRdb to about 2019). Concerning this clonotype: Its antigen specificity is not known. Base qualities were left out, and no much larger clone turns up one base away.

The CDR3 runs 13 amino acids, cysteine and phenylalanine included. Only the CDR3 portion is preserved as DNA: 39 bases, with reading frame beginning at the first base. The germline V gene supplies CDR1 MNHNS and CDR2 SASEGT. The library was produced with PCR. Sequencing was performed on a NextSeq 500. Using fastp trimming at Q25 and MiXCR clonotype assembly, TCRdb reanalyzed the public sequencing data and kept in-frame beta chains. Each CDR3 protein gets just one entry, which takes the most common genes and DNA from the rows behind it. The sample table lists roughly 8,200 distinct CDR3 sequences, under 55% of them with a count of one. Roughly 10% of the sample comes from the top ten.

Sequenced: tumor tissue. The clonotype comes from a male donor with retroperitoneal liposarcoma. The rearranged segments are TRBV6-1 and TRBJ2-5, and TRBD2 aligns with 11 junction nucleotides. The DNA end is more similar to TRBJ2-1, so the J call may be wrong. This receptor has the CDR3 CAGRLAGRNEQFF. The DNA reads TGTGCCGGCCGACTAGCGGGAAGGAATGAGCAGTTCTTC.